The 7 T cell receptor beta chains given below trace back to one sample, sequenced in a study of cytomegalovirus exposure and HLA in healthy donors. Assay used: immunoSEQ multiplex PCR; TCRdb lists only in-frame clones, some missing. The profile shows fewer than 250,000 clones, less than 85% of them singletons. The sequenced sample consisted of PBMCs. The receptors derive from a woman aged 18-30 years in good health and CMV-seronegative.

The sample holds one count of this clone. This chain uses TRBV2 with TRBJ2-3; D remains ambiguous. Per germline, CDR1 SNHLY and CDR2 FYNNEI. The length of the CDR3 is 12 residues. V was shortened by 5 bases and J by 2 bases, with 5 bases between the two germline ends. This chain's CDR3 is CASSPTTDTQYF. In DNA form, the CDR3 reads TGTGCCAGCAGTCCCACCACAGATACGCAGTATTTT.

V usage is TRBV28 and J usage is TRBJ1-5, with D unresolved. The CDR3 is 14 residues long. Germline loops: CDR1 MDHEN, CDR2 SYDVKM. V lost 3 bases and J lost 0, with 6 bases in between. CDR3 DNA sequence: TGTGCCAGCAGTTTGGAAACTAGCAATCAGCCCCAGCATTTT. Translating it yields CASSLETSNQPQHF.

In its sample, this clone was seen a few times. This chain links TRBV5-1 with TRBJ1-1, with D tentatively TRBD1 (5 bases). The germline V gene encodes CDR1 SGHRS and CDR2 YFSETQ. The V and J ends lost 0 bases and 0 bases respectively, with 15 bases between them. The CDR3 sequence is 17 residues long. This CDR3 is CASSLAAGPGMNTEAFF. CDR3 DNA sequence: TGCGCCAGCAGCTTGGCTGCGGGGCCCGGGATGAACACTGAAGCTTTCTTT.

This chain joins TRBV11-2 and TRBJ2-5; D is ambiguous. Germline V gene lookup returns CDR1 SGHAT and CDR2 FQNNGV. The CDR3 length is 12 residues. Trimming removed 5 bases from V and 2 bases from J, with 6 bases in between. CDR3 in amino acids: CASSRLQETQYF. In DNA form, the CDR3 reads TGTGCCAGCAGCCGGCTGCAAGAGACCCAGTACTTC.

CDR3 bases: TGCAGATCCCGGACAGGGGGTACAGCAGATACGCAGTATTTT. Translation gives CRSRTGGTADTQYF. The V and J genes are TRBV29-1 and TRBJ2-3; TRBD1 aligns across 10 bases. The length of the CDR3 is 14 residues. Germline CDR1 SQVTM, CDR2 ANQGSEA.

This CDR3 reads CASSTGDTQYF. Here the CDR3 DNA reads TGTGCCAGCAGTACGGGGGATACGCAGTATTTT. J is TRBJ2-3 and V is TRBV6-5, with a possible D match to TRBD2 (5 bases). V was clipped by 5 bases and J by 6 bases, with 6 bases between them. There are 11 residues in the CDR3. Germline V gene lookup returns CDR1 MNHEY and CDR2 SVGAGI.

This chain connects TRBV6-1 to TRBJ1-2, with D possibly being TRBD1 (5 bases). Trimming took 6 bases from V and 3 from J, leaving 17 bases between them. The CDR3 length is 15 residues. From germline, CDR1 is MNHNS and CDR2 SASEGT. CDR3 sequence: CASSLGLVGDYGYTF. The CDR3 coding sequence is TGTGCCAGCAGCTTGGGACTCGTCGGAGACTATGGCTACACCTTC.